The subject of this entry is one TCR beta chain. Profiled with immunoSEQ multiplex PCR; TCRdb holds only in-frame clones, not every one. The sample has more than 10,000 clones; about 91% are singletons. This entry is derived from a study of chemoradiotherapy in HPV16-positive cancers. This receptor was obtained from a human donor with HPV-associated anogenital cancer. Sequencing was performed on blood, taken from a patient who underwent chemoradiotherapy.

The DNA of the CDR3 is TGTGCCAGCAGCTTGGCGACTCGATACTACAATGAGCAGTTCTTC. It codes for CASSLATRYYNEQFF. The chain combines TRBV7-9 with TRBJ2-1; D unclear. CDR1 is SEHNR, CDR2 FQNEAQ, per germline (reference sequence). This CDR3 has 15 residues. V was shortened by 3 bases and J by 3 bases, with 12 bases between the two germline ends. Full variable domain (outside the CDR3, taken from reference TRBV7-9 and TRBJ2-1): DTGVSQNPRHKITKRGQNVTFRCDPISEHNRLYWYRQTLGQGPEFLTYFQNEAQLEKSRLLSDRFSAERPKGSFSTLEIQRTEQGDSAMYLCASSLATRYYNEQFFGPGTRLTVL.